The entry below describes one T cell receptor (beta chain). The data derive from a study of blood T cell repertoires in COVID-19. The assay was immunoSEQ multiplex PCR, and TCRdb's table has in-frame clones only and misses some. The sample records about 150,000 clones, around 90% being singletons. CDR1 MNHNY and CDR2 SVGAGI come from the germline V gene (reference sequence). V was pared by 6 bases and J by 2 bases, with 6 bases of the junction left unmatched. This CDR3 region has 14 residues. Sequencing used peripheral blood. V and J are TRBV6-6 and TRBJ2-7; 8 bases fit TRBD1. This clonotype originated in a man over 45 with acute or convalescent COVID-19. The CDR3 reads CASRPGTGTYEQYF. The CDR3, as DNA: TGTGCCAGCAGACCCGGGACAGGAACCTACGAGCAGTACTTC.